The source of this T cell receptor beta chain is a study of T-cell memory formation after mild COVID-19. This CDR3 region has 15 residues. Germline CDR1 reads LGHNA; CDR2 reads YNFKEQ. V dropped 5 bases and J dropped 1 base, with 13 bases sitting between them. This clonotype turned up a few times. A single record per CDR3 protein comes from TCRdb applying MiXCR to the 5' RACE reads. Altogether 130,000 to 150,000 distinct CDR3 sequences are present, 19% being singletons, with the ten largest covering approximately 2.3%. The chain links TRBV4-2 to TRBJ2-3, with D perhaps matching TRBD2 (7 bases). The sample was PBMCs or a T cell subset sorted from them (not recorded which). This clonotype was obtained from an adult woman who had mild COVID-19 (a few samples of this study predate the infection). Cell type and time point are not known. CDR3 nucleotides: TGTGCCAGCAGCGCCAAGGGGGGGGGCACAGATACGCAGTATTTT. Amino acids: CASSAKGGGTDTQYF.